The TCR beta chain under discussion was sequenced for a study of blood T cell repertoires in COVID-19. Turning to the study itself: Both acute and convalescent COVID-19 samples were obtained from the United States, Italy and Spain. Sources were T cells, B-cell-depleted T cells, or PBMCs; the material itself was cDNA or gDNA.

Seattle participants joined during active infection and were tracked over time. The germline gives CDR1 SGHAT, CDR2 FQNNGV. V shed 4 bases and J shed 5 bases, with 20 bases lying between them. The CDR3 sequence is 16 residues long. This clone was seen only once. As originally analysed: Estimation of nucleated cell counts was performed using reference gene primer amplification. Measured with immunoSEQ multiplex PCR; TCRdb has only the in-frame clones, and not every one. Clone size and V and J calls were adopted from that table, with D and trimming inferred from the DNA. The sample lists hundreds of thousands of clones; around 87% were seen once.

The sequence derives from a woman in her forties or fifties with COVID-19, enrolled during active disease. Sample: peripheral blood. The V call is TRBV11-2, the J call TRBJ1-2; maybe TRBD1 (5 bases). The CDR3 DNA sequence: TGTGCCAGCAGCTCCAATGCAGGGTCGCGGGGATATGGCTACACCTTC. It is translated as CASSSNAGSRGYGYTF.